This TCR beta chain was documented in a study of T cells in Graves' hyperthyroidism and ophthalmopathy. The overall study: At initial diagnosis, before any treatment had begun, peripheral blood was obtained.

CDR1 and CDR2 (germline): MNHEY, SMNVEV (reference sequence). Trimming removed 5 bases from V and 2 bases from J, with 19 bases in between. The CDR3 loop spans 17 amino acids. From RNA transcripts, TCR beta CDR3 regions were amplified. HTBI primers were the set used in a first-round RT-PCR of the TCR CDR3. TCRdb called the multiplex PCR reads again in MiXCR, with one record for every CDR3 protein. The repertoire consists of almost 350,000 distinct CDR3 sequences, with around a sixth occurring once and the leading ten covering less than 20%. This clonotype has a count of ten or more. The TCR was taken from a middle-aged woman with Graves' ophthalmopathy. What was sequenced was blood. V is TRBV27 and J is TRBJ1-5; tentatively, D is TRBD1 (6 bases). In DNA form, the CDR3 reads TGTGCCAGCAGTGCCCGGGGGGGGGCGTATGGCAATCAGCCCCAGCATTTT. This gives the protein CASSARGGAYGNQPQHF.